The T cell receptor beta chain described here comes from a study of a mutant IDH1 vaccine in newly diagnosed glioma. On the study more broadly: The treated group averaged about 39 years old and was about 62% male, about 40% female.

V was shortened by 3 bases and J by 4 bases, with 9 bases between the two germline ends. Germline values: CDR1 KGHSH, CDR2 LQKENI. The CDR3 totals 14 residues. Described time point: week 5, during vaccination. Vaccination used 300 ug of mutant IDH1 20-mer peptide per dose, with topical imiquimod. Each of the donors came in with new WHO grade 3 or 4 astrocytomas that were IDH1-mutant and ATRX-lost. The protocol was immunoSEQ multiplex PCR, while the TCRdb copy is restricted to in-frame clones and leaves out a portion. The table includes fewer than 40,000 clones, roughly 54% detected once. On this clone itself: Its antigen is not known.

The V and J genes are TRBV18 and TRBJ2-2, with TRBD2 as a possible D gene (7 bases). The receptor's source is a woman aged 18-35 years with glioma. Material: PBMCs, obtained from a glioma patient whose treatment included an IDH1 peptide vaccine. The CDR3 region is CASSPAGATGELFF. The CDR3 DNA is TGTGCCAGCTCACCGGCGGGGGCCACCGGGGAGCTGTTTTTT.